The 21 T cell receptor beta chains given below trace back to one sample, sequenced in a study of shared clonotypes between healthy human individuals. Here immunoSEQ multiplex PCR was the method, and the copy in TCRdb shows in-frame clones only, minus some. The sample shows 1 million to 1.2 million clones, 60% to 85% of them seen only once. Sequencing was carried out using memory CD4+ T cells from PBMCs. Subset described: CD45RA-negative fraction. All receptors derive from a man between 18 and 29 years old in good health. Some clones in this sample may be carry-over from other donors' samples.

With regard to this clone: The same CDR3 is also encoded by other DNA sequences in this sample. J is TRBJ2-7 and V is TRBV7-2, with 8 nucleotides matching TRBD1. Germline-derived CDR1 and CDR2 are SGHTA and FQGNSA. There are 12 residues in the CDR3. Losses at the gene ends were 6 bases for V and 7 bases for J; bases not matched to a gene: 5. DNA of the CDR3: TGTGCCAGCAGGCAGGGGGCTCGGGAGCAGTACTTC. Translated, it gives CASRQGAREQYF.

On this clone itself: Since a much larger clone is just one base distant, this may be a read error. The same CDR3 can be traced to other DNA sequences in this sample. The chain carries TRBV28 and TRBJ2-1; D is ambiguous. CDR1 and CDR2 (germline): MDHEN, SYDVKM. Trimming removed 6 bases from V and 3 bases from J, with 3 bases in between. The CDR3 has 11 residues. This chain's CDR3 is CASSYYNEQFF. The CDR3 nucleotides are TGTGCCAGCAGCTACTACAATGAGCAGTTCTTC.

The chain employs TRBV18 and TRBJ1-1, with 7 nucleotides matching TRBD1. This CDR3 is 14 amino acids long. The germline V gene has CDR1 KGHSH and CDR2 LQKENI. V shed 3 bases, J shed 6 bases, and the junction held 7 bases outside the gene matches. CDR3 amino acids: CASSPTGPFSEAFF. The CDR3 nucleotides read TGTGCCAGCTCACCGACAGGGCCCTTTTCTGAAGCTTTCTTT.

The gene calls are TRBV9 and TRBJ2-5; no reliable D call. The CDR3 totals 16 residues. Trimming stripped 0 bases from V and 2 bases from J, with 14 bases between. Germline V gene sequence: CDR1 SGDLS, CDR2 YYNGEE. The CDR3 coding sequence is TGTGCCAGCAGCGTAGCTCTGGGTTTTGGGCAAGAGACCCAGTACTTC. It translates to CASSVALGFGQETQYF.

The CDR3 loop reads CASSPNGQGNYGYTF. The CDR3 nucleotides are TGCGCCAGCAGCCCAAACGGACAGGGTAACTATGGCTACACCTTC. The rearrangement links TRBV5-1 to TRBJ1-2; 8 positions match TRBD1. CDR1 is SGHRS and CDR2 is YFSETQ in the germline V gene. V shed 4 bases, J shed 1 base, and the junction held 6 bases outside the gene matches. This CDR3 region has 15 residues.

The V gene is TRBV6-1, the J gene TRBJ2-7; D is ambiguous. In germline, CDR1 is MNHNS, CDR2 SASEGT. Trimming cost V 5 bases and J 2 bases, with 7 bases left between them. The CDR3 totals 12 residues. The CDR3 DNA reads as TGTGCCAGCAGTCACACCACCTACGAGCAGTACTTC. Translating it yields CASSHTTYEQYF.

The V gene is TRBV28, the J gene TRBJ1-5; 7 bases are a match to TRBD1. Germline V gives CDR1 MDHEN, CDR2 SYDVKM. This CDR3 contains 19 residues. J gave up 6 bases and V 5 bases, and 22 bases lay outside the gene matches. The CDR3 DNA sequence: TGTGCCAGCAGTCCCAAACCCGGGACAGATTTATCACCTAGTCAGCCCCAGCATTTT. Residues: CASSPKPGTDLSPSQPQHF.

The V gene is TRBV2, the J gene TRBJ2-7; a possible D gene is TRBD1 (6 bases). V was shortened by 6 bases and J by 0 bases, with 15 bases between the two germline ends. The CDR3 covers 15 residues. The V gene's germline CDR1 is SNHLY and CDR2 FYNNEI. CDR3 bases: TGTGCCAGCAGGACCCTGGGGGCGCGCTCCTACGAGCAGTACTTC. Protein: CASRTLGARSYEQYF.

The chain employs TRBV7-2 and TRBJ2-3; 9 bases fit TRBD1. Germline V gives CDR1 SGHTA, CDR2 FQGNSA. J lost 3 bases, V lost 5 bases, and 9 bases had no gene match. CDR3 length equals 16 residues. The CDR3 loop reads CASSLRTGGGTDTQYF. As DNA, the CDR3 is TGTGCCAGCAGCCTCCGTACAGGGGGCGGGACAGATACGCAGTATTTT.

The V call is TRBV11-2, the J call TRBJ2-6; D is ambiguous. Trimming shortened V by 4 bases and J by 0 bases, and 4 bases separated the two germline ends. From germline, CDR1 is SGHAT and CDR2 FQNNGV. This CDR3 has 14 residues. The CDR3 loop reads CASSSVSGANVLTF. The CDR3 nucleotides read TGTGCCAGCAGCTCGGTCTCTGGGGCCAACGTCCTGACTTTC.

V gene TRBV19 combines with J gene TRBJ1-5; the D gene is possibly TRBD1 (5 bases). The CDR3 is 15 amino acids. The V end lost 6 bases, the J end lost 2 bases, and 14 bases lay between the germline ends. The germline gives CDR1 LNHDA, CDR2 SQIVND (reference sequence). The DNA of the CDR3 is TGTGCCAGTAGGCCCACCAGGGCCCGCAATCAGCCCCAGCATTTT. Translating gives CASRPTRARNQPQHF.

The CDR3 is CASSRTGTESYEQYF. CDR3 DNA sequence: TGTGCCAGCAGTCGTACGGGGACAGAGTCCTACGAGCAGTACTTC. V and J are TRBV7-2 and TRBJ2-7, with 7 positions matching TRBD1. Germline loops: CDR1 SGHTA, CDR2 FQGNSA. This CDR3 is 15 amino acids long. Losses at the gene ends were 6 bases for V and 1 base for J; bases not matched to a gene: 9. The full variable domain, with the rest looked up from reference TRBV7-2 and TRBJ2-7, is GAGVSQSPSNKVTEKGKDVELRCDPISGHTALYWYRQSLGQGLEFLIYFQGNSAPDKSGLPSDRFSAERTGGSVSTLTIQRTQQEDSAVYLCASSRTGTESYEQYFGPGTRLTVT.

The V gene is TRBV7-2, the J gene TRBJ1-2; the match to TRBD1 covers 7 bases. In germline, CDR1 is SGHTA, CDR2 FQGNSA. After removal of 1 base from V and 4 bases from J, the junction contained 12 bases not matched to a gene. The CDR3 has 17 residues. Here the CDR3 DNA reads TGTGCCAGCAGCTTAGACCGAGTCGGGACAGCACCCTATGGCTACACCTTC. Translated: CASSLDRVGTAPYGYTF.

The gene calls are TRBV19 and TRBJ2-1; 9 bases align to TRBD1. The CDR3 runs 14 residues. Per the germline V gene, CDR1 is LNHDA and CDR2 is SQIVND (reference sequence). V lost 5 bases and J lost 2; bases outside the gene matches: 1. The CDR3 DNA reads as TGTGCCAGTAGTTGGGACAGGGCCTACAATGAGCAGTTCTTC. Its translation is CASSWDRAYNEQFF.

The chain uses TRBV28 and TRBJ1-5; 9 bases agree with TRBD1. The CDR3 totals 18 residues. V trimming: 4 bases; J trimming: 4 bases; junction bases outside the gene matches: 14. Germline V gives CDR1 MDHEN, CDR2 SYDVKM. The CDR3 DNA follows: TGTGCCAGCAGTTCCCACGGGACAGGGTTCGGAGGAAATCAGCCCCAGCATTTT. Protein: CASSSHGTGFGGNQPQHF.

This clone was detected ten times or more. V gene TRBV28 combines with J gene TRBJ1-5, with 9 bases that match TRBD1. After removal of 5 bases from V and 2 bases from J, the junction contained 10 bases not matched to a gene. CDR3 length: 17 residues. Germline values: CDR1 MDHEN, CDR2 SYDVKM. The CDR3 spells CASSPPGQGRRNQPQHF. The CDR3 region has the DNA TGTGCCAGCAGTCCCCCGGGACAGGGTCGTCGCAATCAGCCCCAGCATTTT.

This chain uses TRBV25-1 with TRBJ2-1, with 8 bases matching TRBD2. With V trimmed by 4 bases and J by 6 bases, 8 bases remained unmatched. The CDR3 loop spans 15 amino acids. In germline, CDR1 is MGHDK, CDR2 SYGVNS. CDR3 coding DNA: TGTGCCAGCAGTGCTGGAGGAGCGGGAGTCAATGAGCAGTTCTTC. Translating it yields CASSAGGAGVNEQFF.

The V call is TRBV5-1, the J call TRBJ1-2; perhaps TRBD1 as D (6 bases). The CDR3 totals 13 residues. CDR1 SGHRS and CDR2 YFSETQ come from the germline V gene. V lost 4 bases and J 8 bases, leaving 15 bases between the germline ends. The CDR3 region is CASSAGVLVGYTF. The CDR3 coding sequence is TGCGCCAGCAGCGCAGGGGTTTTAGTGGGCTACACCTTC.

The chain joins TRBV7-3 to TRBJ2-3; a possible D gene is TRBD1 (7 bases). Germline CDR1 reads SGHTA; CDR2 reads FQGTGA. This CDR3 is built from 16 residues. Between the trimmed V and J ends, which lost 4 bases and 1 base, there was a span of 15 bases. The CDR3 DNA reads TGTGCCAGCAGCTACCGTGACAGGGAGGGCACAGATACGCAGTATTTT. Translation gives CASSYRDREGTDTQYF. Supplemented by reference TRBV7-3 and TRBJ2-3, the full variable domain reads GAGVSQTPSNKVTEKGKYVELRCDPISGHTALYWYRQSLGQGPEFLIYFQGTGAADDSGLPNDRFFAVRPEGSVSTLKIQRTERGDSAVYLCASSYRDREGTDTQYFGPGTRLTVL.

Details on this clone: The sample carries other DNA sequences with the same CDR3. The chain carries TRBV28 and TRBJ1-3; D is uncertain. CDR3 length equals 14 residues. V was cut by 1 base and J by 2 bases, with 6 bases left in between. Germline V CDR1 and CDR2: MDHEN, SYDVKM. CDR3 sequence reads: CASSLSGTGNTIYF. The CDR3 DNA reads TGTGCCAGCAGTTTATCTGGGACTGGAAACACCATATATTTT.

V gene TRBV10-3 combines with J gene TRBJ1-5, with D perhaps TRBD1 (5 bases). The length of the CDR3 is 13 residues. Germline V gives CDR1 ENHRY, CDR2 SYGVKD. Trimming pared 4 bases from V and 7 bases from J, leaving 11 bases between. The CDR3 region has the DNA TGTGCCATCAGTGTAGGGGATCGGCAGCCCCAGCATTTT. Its translation is CAISVGDRQPQHF.